Shown below are 7 T cell receptor beta chains from a single sample sequenced in a study of read filtering for tumor transcriptome and immune sequencing. The library was built from 400 ng RNA with molecular barcoded adaptors for alpha/delta and beta/gamma chains. TCRdb reprocessed the reads with MiXCR, giving one entry per CDR3 protein. Of 35,000 to 50,000 distinct CDR3 sequences in the sample, about a fifth were seen once. What was sequenced was a population of CD138-negative cells sorted from bone marrow. These receptors all come from a donor at least 40 years old with multiple myeloma.

This clonotype was seen a handful of times. This sequence joins TRBV29-1 and TRBJ2-1; TRBD1 agrees at 9 bases. The CDR3 covers 15 residues. Losses at the gene ends were 7 bases for V and 4 bases for J; bases not matched to a gene: 11. CDR1 and CDR2 (germline): SQVTM, ANQGSEA. The CDR3 is CSASIGQGKYNEQFF. The DNA for the CDR3 is TGCAGCGCCAGCATCGGACAGGGGAAGTACAATGAGCAGTTCTTC.

This clonotype was recorded at least ten times. The chain links TRBV28 to TRBJ2-1; 9 bases map to TRBD2. Germline loops: CDR1 MDHEN, CDR2 SYDVKM. Losses at the gene ends were 5 bases for V and 3 bases for J; bases not matched to a gene: 20. CDR3 size: 20 residues. The CDR3, as DNA: TGTGCCAGCAGTCATGACAGGGTCTCAGCGGGAGGACCGATCTACAATGAGCAGTTCTTC. Its protein is CASSHDRVSAGGPIYNEQFF.

For this clonotype: The likely explanation is a read error, given a far larger clone one base away. The rearrangement joins TRBV5-5 to TRBJ2-1; 9 bases fit TRBD2. This CDR3 spans 15 amino acids. CDR1 is SGHKS, CDR2 YYEKEE, per germline (reference sequence). V was pared by 3 bases and J by 7 bases, with 8 bases of the junction left unmatched. In nucleotides, the CDR3 is TGTGCCAGCAGCTCGGGTGGGACTAGCTATAATGAGCAGTTCTTC. Amino acid sequence: CASSSGGTSYNEQFF.

The rearrangement joins TRBV19 to TRBJ1-1; 8 positions agree with TRBD1. CDR1 LNHDA and CDR2 SQIVND come from the germline V gene (reference sequence). Losses at the gene ends were 3 bases for V and 4 bases for J; bases not matched to a gene: 10. The CDR3 spans 16 residues. The DNA for the CDR3 is TGTGCCAGTAGTATTTTGGGCAGGGGGCGCGTCACTGAAGCTTTCTTT. Amino acids: CASSILGRGRVTEAFF.

This clonotype has at least ten counts. This rearrangement joins TRBV28 to TRBJ1-2; the D is unclear. CDR1 is MDHEN, CDR2 SYDVKM, per germline. CDR3 length equals 13 residues. Trimming removed 4 bases from V and 7 bases from J, with 13 bases in between. The CDR3 DNA reads TGTGCCAGCAGTTCCCACCCTGACTCTGGCTACACCTTC. As protein: CASSSHPDSGYTF.

This clonotype was counted a few times. The chain carries TRBV20-1 and TRBJ1-5, with a possible D match to TRBD1 (5 bases). CDR1 DFQATT and CDR2 SNEGSKA come from the germline V gene (reference sequence). Trimming left V 2 bases short and J 2 bases short, with 7 bases between. This CDR3 has 13 amino acids. CDR3 DNA sequence: TGCAGTGCTAGATCGGGGGGCAATCAGCCCCAGCATTTT. It specifies CSARSGGNQPQHF.

This clonotype was seen ten or more times. The chain uses TRBV30 and TRBJ1-1, with D perhaps TRBD1 (5 bases). The V gene's germline CDR1 is GTSNPN and CDR2 SVGIG (reference sequence). V lost 4 bases and J lost 5, with 17 bases in between. The CDR3 length is 14 residues. The CDR3 loop reads CAWKESFWGTEAFF. The CDR3 bases are TGTGCCTGGAAGGAGTCCTTTTGGGGGACTGAAGCTTTCTTT.